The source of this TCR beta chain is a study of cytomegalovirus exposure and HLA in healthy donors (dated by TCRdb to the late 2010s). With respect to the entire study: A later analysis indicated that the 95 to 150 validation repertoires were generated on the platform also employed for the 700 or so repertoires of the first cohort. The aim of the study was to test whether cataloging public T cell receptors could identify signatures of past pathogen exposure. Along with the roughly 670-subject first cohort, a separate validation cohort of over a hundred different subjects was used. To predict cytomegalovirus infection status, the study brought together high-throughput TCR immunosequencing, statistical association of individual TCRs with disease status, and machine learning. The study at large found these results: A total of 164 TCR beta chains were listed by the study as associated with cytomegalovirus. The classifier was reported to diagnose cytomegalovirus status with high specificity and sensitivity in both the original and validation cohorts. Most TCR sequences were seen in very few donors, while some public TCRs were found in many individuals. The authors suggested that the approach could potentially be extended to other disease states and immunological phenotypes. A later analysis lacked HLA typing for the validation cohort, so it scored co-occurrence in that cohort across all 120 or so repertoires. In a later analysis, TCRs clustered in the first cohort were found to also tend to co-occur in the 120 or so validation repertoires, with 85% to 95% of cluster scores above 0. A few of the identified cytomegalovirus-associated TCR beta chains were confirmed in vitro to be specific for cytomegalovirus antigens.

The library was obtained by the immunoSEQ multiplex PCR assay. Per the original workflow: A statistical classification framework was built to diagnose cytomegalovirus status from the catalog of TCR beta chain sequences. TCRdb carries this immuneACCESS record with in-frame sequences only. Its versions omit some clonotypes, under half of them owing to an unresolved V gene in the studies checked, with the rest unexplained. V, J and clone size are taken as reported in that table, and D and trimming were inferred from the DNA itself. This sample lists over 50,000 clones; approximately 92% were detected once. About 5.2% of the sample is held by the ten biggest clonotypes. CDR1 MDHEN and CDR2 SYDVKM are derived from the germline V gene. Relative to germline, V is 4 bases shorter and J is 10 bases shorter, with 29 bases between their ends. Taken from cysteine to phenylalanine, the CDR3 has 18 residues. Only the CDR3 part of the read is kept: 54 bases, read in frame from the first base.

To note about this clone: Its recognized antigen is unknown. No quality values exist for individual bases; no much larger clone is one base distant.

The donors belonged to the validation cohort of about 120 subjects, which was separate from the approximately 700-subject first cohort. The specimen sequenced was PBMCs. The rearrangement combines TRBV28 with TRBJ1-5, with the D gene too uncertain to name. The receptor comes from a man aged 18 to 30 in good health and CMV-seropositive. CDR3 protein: CASSSPVGWAGLFGPQHF. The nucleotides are TGTGCCAGCAGTTCGCCAGTAGGATGGGCAGGACTTTTTGGTCCCCAGCATTTT.